What follows are 13 T cell receptor beta chains derived from one specimen sequenced in a study of blood T cell repertoires in COVID-19. The repertoire was sequenced with immunoSEQ multiplex PCR; TCRdb's copy has only in-frame clones and lacks some. The sample shows fewer than 250,000 clones, roughly 80% of them seen only once. The sequenced sample was PBMCs or T cells enriched from blood (not recorded which). These receptors were taken from a woman between 40 and 50 years old who had been exposed to COVID-19.

This clone was detected once. J is TRBJ2-5 and V is TRBV9; 7 bases line up with TRBD1. The V gene's germline CDR1 is SGDLS and CDR2 YYNGEE. The CDR3 length is 16 residues. Trimming removed 0 bases from V and 0 bases from J; junction bases left unmatched: 5. CDR3 coding DNA: TGTGCCAGCAGCGTAGGAGGGACAGACCACCAAGAGACCCAGTACTTC. Its protein product is CASSVGGTDHQETQYF.

This chain links TRBV19 with TRBJ1-5, with 7 bases aligning to TRBD1. The trim removed 9 bases at V and 3 bases at J, leaving 11 bases unmatched. This CDR3 spans 15 amino acids. CDR1 LNHDA and CDR2 SQIVND come from the germline V gene (reference sequence). The CDR3 protein is CASRQGVAFNQPQHF. Written as DNA, the CDR3 is TGTGCCAGCCGGCAGGGGGTGGCGTTCAATCAGCCCCAGCATTTT.

The genes are TRBV18 and TRBJ2-3; the match to TRBD1 covers 8 bases. The CDR3 runs 17 residues. Unmatched junction bases numbered 10, after V lost 1 base and J lost 4 bases. The germline V gene has CDR1 KGHSH and CDR2 LQKENI. The CDR3, as DNA: TGTGCCAGCTCACCACGGACCCGGACAGGGCTGTCAGATACGCAGTATTTT. It translates to CASSPRTRTGLSDTQYF.

This clone was counted once. V usage is TRBV7-9 and J usage is TRBJ1-4; 11 positions agree with TRBD1. The germline CDR1 and CDR2 sequences are SEHNR and FQNEAQ (reference sequence). The CDR3 totals 17 residues. Trimming took 5 bases from V and 6 from J; bases not matched to a gene: 11. CDR3 DNA: TGTGCCAGCAGCCGACGGACAGGGGGCGCTGAAGATGAAAAACTGTTTTTT. This encodes CASSRRTGGAEDEKLFF.

The sample holds one count of this clone. This sequence joins TRBV7-2 and TRBJ2-1; 16 nucleotides match TRBD2. V gave up 5 bases and J gave up 0 bases; unmatched junction bases: 4. This CDR3 region has 18 residues. The germline V gene has CDR1 SGHTA and CDR2 FQGNSA. The CDR3 region is CASSPGTSGGASYNEQFF. The CDR3, as DNA: TGTGCCAGCAGCCCCGGGACTAGCGGGGGGGCCTCCTACAATGAGCAGTTCTTC.

This clone was observed a handful of times. This rearrangement joins TRBV19 to TRBJ1-6; TRBD1 agrees at 8 bases. CDR1 and CDR2 from the germline V gene are LNHDA and SQIVND (reference sequence). The CDR3 is 16 amino acids. V was pared by 6 bases and J by 9 bases, with 13 bases of the junction left unmatched. The DNA of the CDR3 is TGTGCCAGTAGCCATACGGTGGGACAGGAGCCTTCACCCCTCCACTTT. Translating gives CASSHTVGQEPSPLHF. The complete variable domain, with remaining parts taken from reference TRBV19 and TRBJ1-6, reads DGGITQSPKYLFRKEGQNVTLSCEQNLNHDAMYWYRQDPGQGLRLIYYSQIVNDFQKGDIAEGYSVSREKKESFPLTVTSAQKNPTAFYLCASSHTVGQEPSPLHFGNGTRLTVT.

V gene TRBV7-2 combines with J gene TRBJ1-1; D possibly corresponds to TRBD1 (6 bases). The V gene lost 5 bases and the J gene lost 5 bases, with 12 bases spanning the gap. This CDR3 has 13 amino acids. Germline CDR1 and CDR2: SGHTA and FQGNSA. The CDR3 DNA is TGTGCCAGCAGCGGATTTACAGGGACTGAAGCTTTCTTT. This encodes CASSGFTGTEAFF.

CDR3 residues: CASSLWSGGSTDTQYF. In nucleotides, the CDR3 is TGTGCCAGCAGCTTATGGAGCGGGGGTAGCACAGATACGCAGTATTTT. The rearrangement joins TRBV7-2 to TRBJ2-3; 8 bases agree with TRBD2. The CDR3 length is 16 residues. Germline CDR1 reads SGHTA; CDR2 reads FQGNSA. The V and J ends lost 2 bases and 0 bases, in that order; junction bases with no gene match: 4.

The V and J genes are TRBV2 and TRBJ1-5; unclear D gene. Germline V gene sequence: CDR1 SNHLY, CDR2 FYNNEI. This CDR3 is built from 13 residues. V lost 10 bases to trimming and J lost 6 bases, with 16 bases between them. Here the CDR3 reads CAMRRESGQPQHF. The CDR3 coding sequence is TGTGCCATGCGGAGGGAATCGGGTCAGCCCCAGCATTTT.

This clone has at least ten counts. The chain has TRBV6-5 and TRBJ1-2, with TRBD1 identical over 10 bases. The CDR3 covers 16 residues. Germline loops: CDR1 MNHEY, CDR2 SVGAGI. Losses at the gene ends were 2 bases for V and 5 bases for J; bases not matched to a gene: 8. The CDR3 DNA reads TGTGCCAGCAGTTACCAGTCGGGACAGGGGTGGTATGGCTACACCTTC. Translation gives CASSYQSGQGWYGYTF.

This chain uses TRBV5-1 with TRBJ2-1; weak D call: TRBD1 (5 bases). This CDR3 has 15 amino acids. With 4 bases removed from V and 9 bases from J, the gap between germline ends came to 20 bases. In germline, CDR1 is SGHRS, CDR2 YFSETQ. CDR3 residues: CASSLGLAGYGEQFF. The CDR3 bases are TGCGCCAGCAGCCTGGGCCTGGCAGGGTACGGTGAGCAGTTCTTC.

V and J are TRBV7-9 and TRBJ2-2; 8 nucleotides match TRBD1. The CDR3 runs to 15 residues. V was pared by 3 bases and J by 3 bases, with 3 bases of the junction left unmatched. The germline V gene encodes CDR1 SEHNR and CDR2 FQNEAQ (reference sequence). This chain's CDR3 is CASSFGQGHTGELFF. CDR3 bases: TGTGCCAGCAGCTTTGGACAGGGCCACACCGGGGAGCTGTTTTTT.

This chain links TRBV7-8 with TRBJ1-4, with D perhaps TRBD1 (6 bases). The V end lost 1 base, the J end lost 8 bases, and 17 bases lay between the germline ends. Germline CDR1 reads SGHVS; CDR2 reads FQNEAQ. The CDR3 totals 16 residues. CDR3 loop: CASSLVRGGPEEKLFF. The CDR3, as DNA: TGTGCCAGCAGCTTAGTGCGGGGGGGCCCGGAGGAAAAACTGTTTTTT.